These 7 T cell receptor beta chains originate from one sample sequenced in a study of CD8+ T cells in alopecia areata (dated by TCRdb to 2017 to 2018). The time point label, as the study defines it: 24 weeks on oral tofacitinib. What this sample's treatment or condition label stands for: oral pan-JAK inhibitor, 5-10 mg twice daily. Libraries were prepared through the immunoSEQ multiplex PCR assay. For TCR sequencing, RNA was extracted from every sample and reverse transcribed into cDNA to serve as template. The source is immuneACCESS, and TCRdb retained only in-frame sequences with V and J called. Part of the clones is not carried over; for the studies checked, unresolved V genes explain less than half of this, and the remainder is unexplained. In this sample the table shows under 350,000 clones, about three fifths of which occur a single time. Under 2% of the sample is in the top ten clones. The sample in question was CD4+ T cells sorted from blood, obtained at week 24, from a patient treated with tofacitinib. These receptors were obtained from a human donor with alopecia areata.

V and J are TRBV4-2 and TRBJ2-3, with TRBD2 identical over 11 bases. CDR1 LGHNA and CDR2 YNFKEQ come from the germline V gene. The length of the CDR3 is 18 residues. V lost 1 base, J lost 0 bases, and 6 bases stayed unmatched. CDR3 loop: CASSQGLGTSGSTDTQYF. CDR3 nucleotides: TGTGCCAGCAGCCAAGGCCTCGGGACTAGCGGTAGCACAGATACGCAGTATTTT.

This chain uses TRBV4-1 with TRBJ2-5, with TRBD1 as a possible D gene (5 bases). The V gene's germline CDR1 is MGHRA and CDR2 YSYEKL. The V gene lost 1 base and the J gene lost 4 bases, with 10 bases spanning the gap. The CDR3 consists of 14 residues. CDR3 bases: TGCGCCAGCAGCCAAGGGGCAGGGTCAGAGACCCAGTACTTC. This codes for CASSQGAGSETQYF.

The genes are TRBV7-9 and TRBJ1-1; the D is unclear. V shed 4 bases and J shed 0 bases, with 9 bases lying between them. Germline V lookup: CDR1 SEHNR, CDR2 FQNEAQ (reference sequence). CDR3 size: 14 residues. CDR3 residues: CASSSHEVNTEAFF. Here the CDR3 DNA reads TGTGCCAGCAGCTCACACGAGGTGAACACTGAAGCTTTCTTT.

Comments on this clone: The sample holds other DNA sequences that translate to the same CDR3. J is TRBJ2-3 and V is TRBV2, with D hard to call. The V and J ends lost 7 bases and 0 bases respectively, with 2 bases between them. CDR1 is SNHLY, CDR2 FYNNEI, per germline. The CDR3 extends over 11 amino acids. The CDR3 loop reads CASTSTDTQYF. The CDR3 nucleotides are TGTGCCAGCACTAGCACAGATACGCAGTATTTT.

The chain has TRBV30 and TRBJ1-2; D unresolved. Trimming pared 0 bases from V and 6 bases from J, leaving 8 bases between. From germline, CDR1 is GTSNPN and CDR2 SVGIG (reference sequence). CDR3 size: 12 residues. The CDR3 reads CAWSVRWNGYTF. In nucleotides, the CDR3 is TGTGCCTGGAGTGTACGATGGAATGGCTACACCTTC. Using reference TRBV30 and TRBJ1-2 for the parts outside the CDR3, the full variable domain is SQTIHQWPATLVQPVGSPLSLECTVEGTSNPNLYWYRQAAGRGLQLLFYSVGIGQISSEVPQNLSASRPQDRQFILSSKKLLLSDSGFYLCAWSVRWNGYTFGSGTRLTVV.

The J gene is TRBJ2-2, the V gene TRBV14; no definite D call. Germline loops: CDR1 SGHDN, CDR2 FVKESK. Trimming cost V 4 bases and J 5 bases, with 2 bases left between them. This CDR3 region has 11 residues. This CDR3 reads CASSLTGELFF. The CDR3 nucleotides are TGTGCCAGCAGCCTAACCGGGGAGCTGTTTTTT.

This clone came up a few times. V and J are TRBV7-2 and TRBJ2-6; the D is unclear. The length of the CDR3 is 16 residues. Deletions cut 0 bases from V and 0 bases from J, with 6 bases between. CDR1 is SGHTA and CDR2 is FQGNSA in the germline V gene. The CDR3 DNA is TGTGCCAGCAGCTTAGCGGCTAGCTCTGGGGCCAACGTCCTGACTTTC. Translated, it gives CASSLAASSGANVLTF.